The T cell receptor beta chain described here comes from a study of CD8 T cells in Susac syndrome. This CDR3 comprises 17 residues. CDR1 is LNHNV and CDR2 is YYDKDF in the germline V gene (reference sequence). V trimming: 0 bases; J trimming: 9 bases; junction bases outside the gene matches: 13. Random hexamers served to reverse transcribe roughly 0.45 to 1 ug RNA. TCRdb redid the calling of the immunoSEQ multiplex PCR reads with MiXCR, one entry per CDR3 protein. The table records 65,000 to 100,000 distinct CDR3 sequences, around 96% of them present only once. Input material: CD8+ T cells from PBMCs. This clonotype originated in a human donor with Susac syndrome. The V gene is TRBV15, the J gene TRBJ2-1, with TRBD1 matching 8 bases. The DNA of the CDR3 is TGTGCCACCAGCAGAGATCGGACAGGGATCGGTAGTGGTGAGCAGTTCTTC. Its protein is CATSRDRTGIGSGEQFF.